A selection of T cell receptor beta chains follows, all from one sample in a study of T-cell memory formation after mild COVID-19. From the 5' RACE reads, TCRdb called clonotypes with MiXCR, one entry per CDR3 protein. The sample has hundreds of thousands of distinct CDR3 sequences, 15% to 20% seen once. The sequenced sample was PBMCs or a T cell subset sorted from them (not recorded which). All receptors derive from a man younger than 35 who had mild COVID-19 (a few samples of this study predate the infection). Cell type and time point are not known. The CDR3 runs from the conserved cysteine through the conserved F or W. D genes are given only for firm matches. A row's size may be missing; if present it is once, few, many or a size class.

j_call d_call v_call clone_size cdr3_aa cdr3_nt
TRBJ1-6 NA TRBV5-6 NA CASSPGVLRDSPLHF TGTGCCAGCAGCCCCGGAGTCCTTCGGGATTCACCCCTCCACTTT
TRBJ1-1 NA TRBV18 many CASSPTATNTEAFF TGTGCCAGCTCACCAACGGCGACGAACACTGAAGCTTTCTTT
TRBJ1-1 TRBD1 TRBV5-5 NA CASIGIQGAEAFF TGTGCCAGCATCGGCATACAGGGGGCTGAAGCTTTCTTT
TRBJ1-6 NA TRBV7-2 NA CASSLSATGGNSPLHF TGTGCCAGCAGCTTATCGGCGACAGGAGGAAATTCACCCCTCCACTTT
TRBJ2-5 TRBD2 TRBV5-5 NA CASSLGTSGGQETQYF TGTGCCAGCAGCTTGGGGACTAGCGGGGGACAAGAGACCCAGTACTTC
TRBJ2-5 NA TRBV7-9 few CASSRPGLTQETQYF TGTGCCAGCAGCCGTCCCGGACTAACTCAAGAGACCCAGTACTTC
TRBJ2-4 TRBD1 TRBV20-1 NA CSVMETGEAKNIQYF TGCAGTGTTATGGAGACAGGGGAGGCCAAAAACATTCAGTACTTC
TRBJ2-1 TRBD2 TRBV27 NA CASSRLGTSGGGEQFF TGTGCCAGCAGTCGCCTCGGGACTAGCGGGGGTGGTGAGCAGTTCTTC
TRBJ2-7 NA TRBV12-3/TRBV12-4 many CASSFPGPGREQYF TGTGCCAGCAGTTTTCCGGGCCCGGGGCGGGAGCAGTACTTC
TRBJ1-1 NA TRBV12-3/TRBV12-4 NA CASSPLERLNTEAFF TGTGCCAGCAGTCCTCTAGAACGGCTGAACACTGAAGCTTTCTTT
TRBJ1-5 NA TRBV20-1 NA CSARRLGGNQPQHF TGCAGTGCTAGACGCTTGGGGGGCAATCAGCCCCAGCATTTT
TRBJ2-3 NA TRBV4-2 NA CASSQRVGSHTDTQYF TGTGCCAGCAGCCAAAGGGTGGGAAGTCACACAGATACGCAGTATTTT
TRBJ2-3 NA TRBV19 few CASSIQGMDTQYF TGTGCCAGTAGTATCCAGGGTATGGATACGCAGTATTTT
TRBJ2-1 TRBD2 TRBV7-9 NA CASLAGASYNEQFF TGTGCCAGTCTAGCGGGGGCCTCCTACAATGAGCAGTTCTTC
TRBJ2-5 NA TRBV5-4 NA CAGAPSGSPQETQYF TGTGCCGGGGCCCCCTCAGGGAGTCCCCAAGAGACCCAGTACTTC
TRBJ2-5 NA TRBV7-8 many CASSLEWAGRETQYF TGTGCCAGCAGCTTAGAATGGGCTGGTCGGGAGACCCAGTACTTC
TRBJ2-7 NA TRBV20-1 many CSARSVLSYEQYF TGCAGTGCTAGAAGCGTCCTTAGCTACGAGCAGTACTTC
TRBJ2-3 NA TRBV5-1 many CASSLGESTDTQYF TGCGCCAGCAGCTTAGGAGAGAGCACAGATACGCAGTATTTT
TRBJ2-2 NA TRBV9 NA CASSVPGVAGTGELFF TGTGCCAGCAGCGTACCTGGGGTGGCGGGCACCGGGGAGCTGTTTTTT
TRBJ1-1 TRBD1 TRBV4-3 few CASSQQDRGGNTEAFF TGCGCCAGCAGCCAACAGGACAGGGGGGGGAACACTGAAGCTTTCTTT